This is a list of T cell receptor beta chains from one sample in a study of blood T cells in healthy people across ages. MiXCR was run by TCRdb on the 5' RACE reads, yielding one entry per CDR3 protein. The profile shows 730,000 or so distinct CDR3 sequences, approximately 40% of them singletons. The material sequenced was blood. These receptors originate from a man aged 80 or over in good health. The CDR3 runs from the conserved cysteine through the conserved F or W. Clone size, where shown, is once, few, many, or a class for clones that have expanded.

cdr3_aa v_call clone_size
CSAPTSGRRNEQFF TRBV20-1 few
CASSDQAGNQPQHF TRBV6-2/TRBV6-3 NA
CASRPGRAATDTQYF TRBV6-2/TRBV6-3 NA
CASSEVGGAKNIQYF TRBV25-1 NA
CATSPSTADLTDTQYF TRBV6-2/TRBV6-3 NA
CASSSTLGRDFTYEQYF TRBV6-5 many
CASSPPGGSLSHEQFF TRBV5-1 NA
CASSPQGLSEQYF TRBV7-2 many
CASSSRGTYNSPLHF TRBV5-5 NA
CSARDPSTGGGANYGYTF TRBV20-1 NA
CASEKAQSTDTQYF TRBV28 NA
CSAPTSAAYEQYF TRBV20-1 NA
CASRQRTSGGPSSYNEQFF TRBV4-2 few
CASTLLASGELFF TRBV6-2/TRBV6-3 NA
CASSTKLRGYEQYF TRBV7-9 NA
CASSPGQVGDYGYTF TRBV7-3 NA
CASSFHTAPGTGGTYEQYF TRBV27 NA
CASGTTGGPGANVLTF TRBV28 NA
CASSSRGQAGNTIYF TRBV12-3/TRBV12-4 NA
CASSYIRSIGANVLTF TRBV6-2/TRBV6-3 NA
CASSSGSNTEAFF TRBV6-6 NA
CASRHGFAGGLYNEQFF TRBV6-2/TRBV6-3 NA
CASSPPRVGELFF TRBV5-1 NA
CASSFLTGSWNEQFF TRBV12-3/TRBV12-4 once
CASSYLEGGRETQYF TRBV6-5 NA
CASSQDPGARAYEQYF TRBV4-1 NA
CASSQVSGRAGSNEQFF TRBV3-1 NA